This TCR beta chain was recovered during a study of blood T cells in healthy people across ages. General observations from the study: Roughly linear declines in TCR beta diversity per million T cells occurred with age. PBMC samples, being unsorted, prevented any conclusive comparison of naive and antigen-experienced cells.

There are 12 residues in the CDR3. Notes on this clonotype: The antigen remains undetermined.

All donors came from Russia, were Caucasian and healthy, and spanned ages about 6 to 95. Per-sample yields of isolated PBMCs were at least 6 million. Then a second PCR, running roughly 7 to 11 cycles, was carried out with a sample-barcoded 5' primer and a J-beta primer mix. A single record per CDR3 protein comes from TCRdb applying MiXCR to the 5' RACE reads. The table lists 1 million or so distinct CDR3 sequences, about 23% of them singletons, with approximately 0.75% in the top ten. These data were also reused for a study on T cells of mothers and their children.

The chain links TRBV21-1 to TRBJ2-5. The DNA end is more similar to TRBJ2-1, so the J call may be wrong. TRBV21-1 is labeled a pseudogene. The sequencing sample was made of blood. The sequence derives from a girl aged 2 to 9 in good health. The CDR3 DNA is TGTGCCAGCAGCAAAATCGGGTATGAGCAGTTCTTC. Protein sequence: CASSKIGYEQFF.